A selection of T cell receptor beta chains follows, all from one sample in a study of identical twins. TCRdb used MiXCR to reprocess the 5' RACE reads, holding one entry per CDR3 protein. This table has under 250,000 distinct CDR3 sequences, around 9.6% appearing once. The sequenced sample consisted of memory (CD45RO+) T cells sorted from blood. The receptors were gathered from a young woman in good health. The CDR3 runs from the conserved cysteine through the conserved F or W. Each record gives: clone size, D gene, V gene, J gene, CDR3 protein, CDR3 DNA. A D gene is named only where the DNA matches it firmly. Clone size is not always given. Where it is, it says once, few, many or a class for expanded clones.

clone size: .
D gene: .
V gene: TRBV18
J gene: TRBJ1-1
CDR3 protein: CASSPITGTEAFF
CDR3 DNA: TGTGCCAGCTCACCAATAACAGGCACTGAAGCTTTCTTT

clone size: many
D gene: .
V gene: TRBV12-3/TRBV12-4
J gene: TRBJ2-2
CDR3 protein: CASRIYGELFF
CDR3 DNA: TGTGCCAGCAGGATTTACGGGGAGCTGTTTTTT

clone size: few
D gene: TRBD1
V gene: TRBV2
J gene: TRBJ2-5
CDR3 protein: CARRAEGASGETQYF
CDR3 DNA: TGTGCCAGAAGGGCCGAGGGGGCTTCGGGCGAGACCCAGTACTTC

clone size: .
D gene: .
V gene: TRBV6-6
J gene: TRBJ1-2
CDR3 protein: CASKSIGYTF
CDR3 DNA: TGTGCCAGCAAATCTATTGGCTACACCTTC

clone size: .
D gene: TRBD1
V gene: TRBV6-1
J gene: TRBJ2-7
CDR3 protein: CASSDTPDRGPSQYF
CDR3 DNA: TGTGCCAGCAGTGATACTCCTGACAGGGGGCCGAGCCAGTACTTC

clone size: .
D gene: .
V gene: TRBV2
J gene: TRBJ2-7
CDR3 protein: CASSGRGYEQYF
CDR3 DNA: TGTGCCAGCAGTGGGAGGGGCTACGAGCAGTACTTC

clone size: few
D gene: .
V gene: TRBV6-1
J gene: TRBJ2-1
CDR3 protein: CASNNGGLVSPNEQFF
CDR3 DNA: TGTGCCAGCAACAACGGGGGGCTAGTGTCCCCCAATGAGCAGTTCTTC

clone size: .
D gene: .
V gene: TRBV20-1
J gene: TRBJ2-7
CDR3 protein: CSARGDTYEQYF
CDR3 DNA: TGCAGTGCTAGGGGTGATACCTACGAGCAGTACTTC

clone size: few
D gene: TRBD2
V gene: TRBV7-9
J gene: TRBJ2-7
CDR3 protein: CASSLRQSGGQYF
CDR3 DNA: TGTGCCAGCAGCTTACGCCAGTCGGGAGGGCAGTACTTC

clone size: .
D gene: TRBD2
V gene: TRBV5-6
J gene: TRBJ2-1
CDR3 protein: CASSRRKGLAGATYNEQFF
CDR3 DNA: TGTGCCAGCAGCCGACGAAAGGGACTAGCGGGAGCCACCTACAATGAGCAGTTCTTC